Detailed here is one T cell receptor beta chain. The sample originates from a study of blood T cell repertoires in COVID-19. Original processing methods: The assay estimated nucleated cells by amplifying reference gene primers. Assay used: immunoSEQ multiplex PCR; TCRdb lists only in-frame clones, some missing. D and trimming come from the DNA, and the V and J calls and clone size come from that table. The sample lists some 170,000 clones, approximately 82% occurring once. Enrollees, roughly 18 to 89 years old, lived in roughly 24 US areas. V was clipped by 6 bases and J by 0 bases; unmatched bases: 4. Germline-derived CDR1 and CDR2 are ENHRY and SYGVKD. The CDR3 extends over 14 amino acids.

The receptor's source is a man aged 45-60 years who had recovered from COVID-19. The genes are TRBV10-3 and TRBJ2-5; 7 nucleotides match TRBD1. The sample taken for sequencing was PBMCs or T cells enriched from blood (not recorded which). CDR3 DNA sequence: TGTGCCATCAGGGGCAGGGGGAACCAAGAGACCCAGTACTTC. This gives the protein CAIRGRGNQETQYF.